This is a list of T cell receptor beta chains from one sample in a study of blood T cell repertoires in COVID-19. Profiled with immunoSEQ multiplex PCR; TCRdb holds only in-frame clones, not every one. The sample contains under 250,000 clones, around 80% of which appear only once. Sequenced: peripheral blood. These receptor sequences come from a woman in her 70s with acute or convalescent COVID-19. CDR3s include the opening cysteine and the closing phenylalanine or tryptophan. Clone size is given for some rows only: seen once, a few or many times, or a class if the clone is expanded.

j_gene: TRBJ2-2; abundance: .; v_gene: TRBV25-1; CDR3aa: CASSPGQGAGELFF
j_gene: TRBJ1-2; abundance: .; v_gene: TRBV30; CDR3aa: CAWTEVRSNGYTF
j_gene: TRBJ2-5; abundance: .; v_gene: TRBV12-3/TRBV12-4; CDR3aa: CASGGGETQYF
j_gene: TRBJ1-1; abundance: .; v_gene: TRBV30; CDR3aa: CAWSDRVRVTEAFF
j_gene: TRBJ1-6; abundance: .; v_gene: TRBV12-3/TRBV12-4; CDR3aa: CASSLDRGPLHF
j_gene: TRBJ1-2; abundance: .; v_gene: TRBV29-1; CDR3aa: CSVLSGGDYGYTF
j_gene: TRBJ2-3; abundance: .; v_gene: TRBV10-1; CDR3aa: CASSGPPGQGPTDTQYF
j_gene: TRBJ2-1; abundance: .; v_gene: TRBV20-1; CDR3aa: CSGGLDNEQFF
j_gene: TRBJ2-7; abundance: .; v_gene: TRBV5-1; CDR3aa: CASSLEGDSTYEQYF
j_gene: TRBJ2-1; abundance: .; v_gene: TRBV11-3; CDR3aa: CASSSRTGGFNEQFF
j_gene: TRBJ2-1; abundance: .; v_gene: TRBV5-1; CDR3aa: CASSTGSGGTLLRLLDEQFF
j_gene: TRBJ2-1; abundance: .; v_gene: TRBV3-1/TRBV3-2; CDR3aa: CASSLKDIYNEQFF
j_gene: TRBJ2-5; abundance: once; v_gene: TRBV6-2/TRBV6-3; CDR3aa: CASSKPSSGAYDETQYF
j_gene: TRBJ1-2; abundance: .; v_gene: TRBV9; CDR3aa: CASSPWDSSSLYGYTF
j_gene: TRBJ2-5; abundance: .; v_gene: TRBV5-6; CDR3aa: CASSLPLGSRQETQYF
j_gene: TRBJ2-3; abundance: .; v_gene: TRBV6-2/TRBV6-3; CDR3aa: CASSYFSGATDTQYF